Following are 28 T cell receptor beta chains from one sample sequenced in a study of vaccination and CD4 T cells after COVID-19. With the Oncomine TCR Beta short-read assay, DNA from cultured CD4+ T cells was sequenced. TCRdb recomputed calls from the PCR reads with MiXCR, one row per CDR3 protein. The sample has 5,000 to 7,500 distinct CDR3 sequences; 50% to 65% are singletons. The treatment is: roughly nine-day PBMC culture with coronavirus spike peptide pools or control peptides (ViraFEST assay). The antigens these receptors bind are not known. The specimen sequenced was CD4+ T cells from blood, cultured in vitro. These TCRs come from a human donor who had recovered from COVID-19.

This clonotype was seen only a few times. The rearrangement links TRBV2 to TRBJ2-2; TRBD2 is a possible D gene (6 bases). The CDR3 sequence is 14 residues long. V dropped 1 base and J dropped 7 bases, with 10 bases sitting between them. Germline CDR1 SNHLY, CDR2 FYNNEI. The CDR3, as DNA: TGTGCCAGCAGTGAAGAGCGGGCGGGCGGGGAGCTGTTTTTT. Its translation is CASSEERAGGELFF.

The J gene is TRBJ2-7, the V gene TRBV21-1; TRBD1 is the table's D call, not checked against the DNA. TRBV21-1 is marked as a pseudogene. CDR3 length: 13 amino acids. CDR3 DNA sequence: TGTGCCAGCAGCAAGGGACAGGGGGTAAAGCAGTACTTC. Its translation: CASSKGQGVKQYF.

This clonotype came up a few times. This chain's CDR3 is CASRWTGTNYGYTF. In DNA form, the CDR3 reads TGTGCCAGCCGGTGGACAGGGACTAACTATGGCTACACCTTC. The chain uses TRBV6-1 and TRBJ1-2; 8 bases align to TRBD1. The CDR3 consists of 14 residues. CDR1 and CDR2 (germline): MNHNS, SASEGT. Trimming removed 8 bases from V and 0 bases from J; junction bases left unmatched: 5.

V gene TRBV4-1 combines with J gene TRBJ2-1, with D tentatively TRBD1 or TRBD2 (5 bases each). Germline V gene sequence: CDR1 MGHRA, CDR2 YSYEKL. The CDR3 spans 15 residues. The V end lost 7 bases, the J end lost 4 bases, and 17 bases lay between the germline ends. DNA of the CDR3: TGCGCCAGCACCGCTCTCGGGGCAGCATACAATGAGCAGTTCTTC. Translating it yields CASTALGAAYNEQFF.

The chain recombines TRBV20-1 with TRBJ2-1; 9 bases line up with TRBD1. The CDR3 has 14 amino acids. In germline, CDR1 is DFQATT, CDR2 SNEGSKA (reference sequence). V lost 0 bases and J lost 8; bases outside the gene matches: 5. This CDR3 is CSARDWTGVDEQFF. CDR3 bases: TGCAGTGCTAGAGATTGGACAGGGGTCGATGAGCAGTTCTTC.

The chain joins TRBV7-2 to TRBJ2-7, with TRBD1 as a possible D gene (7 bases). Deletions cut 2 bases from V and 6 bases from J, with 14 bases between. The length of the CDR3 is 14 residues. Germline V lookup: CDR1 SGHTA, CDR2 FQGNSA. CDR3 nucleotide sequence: TGTGCCAGCAGCTTACATAGACAGGGAGGCGAGCAGTACTTC. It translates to CASSLHRQGGEQYF.

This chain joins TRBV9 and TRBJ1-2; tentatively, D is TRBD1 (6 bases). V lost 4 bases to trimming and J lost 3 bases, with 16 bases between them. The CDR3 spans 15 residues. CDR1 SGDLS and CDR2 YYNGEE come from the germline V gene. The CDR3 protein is CASSPSWGAYYGYTF. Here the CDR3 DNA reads TGTGCCAGCAGCCCGAGTTGGGGGGCATACTATGGCTACACCTTC.

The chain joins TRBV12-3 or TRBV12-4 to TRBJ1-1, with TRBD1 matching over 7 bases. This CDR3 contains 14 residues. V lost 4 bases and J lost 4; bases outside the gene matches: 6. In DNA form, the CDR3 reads TGTGCCAGCAGTTCCGACAGGGATGTCACTGAAGCTTTCTTT. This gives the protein CASSSDRDVTEAFF.

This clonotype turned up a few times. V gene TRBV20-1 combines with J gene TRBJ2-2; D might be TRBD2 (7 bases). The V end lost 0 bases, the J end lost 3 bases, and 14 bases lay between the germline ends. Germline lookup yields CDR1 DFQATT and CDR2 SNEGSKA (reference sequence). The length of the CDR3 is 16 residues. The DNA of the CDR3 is TGCAGTGCTAGAGATCAAGGGGGGGCATACACCGGGGAGCTGTTTTTT. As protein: CSARDQGGAYTGELFF.

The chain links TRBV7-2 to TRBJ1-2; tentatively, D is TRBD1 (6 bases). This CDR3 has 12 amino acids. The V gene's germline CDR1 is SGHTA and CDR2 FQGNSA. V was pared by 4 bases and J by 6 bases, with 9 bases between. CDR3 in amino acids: CASSSTGNGYTF. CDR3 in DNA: TGTGCCAGCAGCTCCACAGGGAATGGCTACACCTTC. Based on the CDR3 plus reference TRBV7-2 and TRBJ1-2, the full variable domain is GAGVSQSPSNKVTEKGKDVELRCDPISGHTALYWYRQSLGQGLEFLIYFQGNSAPDKSGLPSDRFSAERTGGSVSTLTIQRTQQEDSAVYLCASSSTGNGYTFGSGTRLTVV.

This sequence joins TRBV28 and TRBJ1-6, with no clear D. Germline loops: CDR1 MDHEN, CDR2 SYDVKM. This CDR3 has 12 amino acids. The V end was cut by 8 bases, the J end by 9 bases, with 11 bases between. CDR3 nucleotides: TGTGCCAGCTGGCGTGAAAGTTCACCCCTCCACTTT. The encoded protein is CASWRESSPLHF.

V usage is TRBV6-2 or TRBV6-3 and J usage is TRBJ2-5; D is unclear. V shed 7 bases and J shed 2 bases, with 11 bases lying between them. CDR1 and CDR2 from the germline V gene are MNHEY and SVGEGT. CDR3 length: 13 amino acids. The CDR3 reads CASNPVGQETQYF. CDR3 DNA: TGTGCCAGCAACCCCGTTGGTCAAGAGACCCAGTACTTC.

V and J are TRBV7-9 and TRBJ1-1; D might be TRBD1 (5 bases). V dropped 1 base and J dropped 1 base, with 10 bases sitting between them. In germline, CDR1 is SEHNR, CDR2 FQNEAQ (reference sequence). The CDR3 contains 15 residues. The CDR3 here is CASSLERGGNTEAFF. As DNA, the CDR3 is TGTGCCAGCAGCTTAGAGCGGGGGGGGAACACTGAAGCTTTCTTT.

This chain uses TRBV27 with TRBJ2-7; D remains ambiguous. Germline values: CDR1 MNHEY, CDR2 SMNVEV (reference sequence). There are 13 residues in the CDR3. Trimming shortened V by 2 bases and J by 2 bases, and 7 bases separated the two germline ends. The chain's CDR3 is CASSLTDTYEQYF. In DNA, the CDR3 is TGTGCCAGCAGTTTAACAGACACCTACGAGCAGTACTTC.

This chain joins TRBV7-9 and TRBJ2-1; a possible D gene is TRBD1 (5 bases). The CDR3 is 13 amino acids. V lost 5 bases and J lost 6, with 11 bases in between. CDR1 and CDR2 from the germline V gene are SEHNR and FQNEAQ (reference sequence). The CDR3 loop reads CASSPPTVNEQFF. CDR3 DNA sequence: TGTGCCAGCAGCCCACCGACAGTCAATGAGCAGTTCTTC.

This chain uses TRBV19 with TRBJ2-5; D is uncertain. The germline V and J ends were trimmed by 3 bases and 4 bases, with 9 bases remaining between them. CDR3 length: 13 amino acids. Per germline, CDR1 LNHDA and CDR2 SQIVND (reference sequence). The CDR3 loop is CASSMATRETQYF. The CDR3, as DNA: TGTGCCAGTAGTATGGCGACTCGAGAGACCCAGTACTTC.

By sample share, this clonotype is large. The DNA of the CDR3 is TGTGCCAGCAGTCCACAGGGACGAGGGCAAGAGACCCAGTACTTC. This translates into CASSPQGRGQETQYF. The V call is TRBV2, the J call TRBJ2-5, with D possibly TRBD1 on 6 matching bases. Trimming took 5 bases from V and 2 from J, leaving 15 bases between them. The CDR3 extends over 15 amino acids. Germline CDR1 reads SNHLY; CDR2 reads FYNNEI.

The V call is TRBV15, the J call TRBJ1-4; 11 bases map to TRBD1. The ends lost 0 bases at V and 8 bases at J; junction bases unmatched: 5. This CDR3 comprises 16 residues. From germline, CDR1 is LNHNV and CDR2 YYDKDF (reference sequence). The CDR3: CATSRDGTGGWEKLFF. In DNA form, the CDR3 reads TGTGCCACCAGCAGAGATGGGACAGGGGGTTGGGAAAAACTGTTTTTT. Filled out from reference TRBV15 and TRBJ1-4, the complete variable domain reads DAMVIQNPRYQVTQFGKPVTLSCSQTLNHNVMYWYQQKSSQAPKLLFHYYDKDFNNEADTPDNFQSRRPNTSFCFLDIRSPGLGDTAMYLCATSRDGTGGWEKLFFGSGTQLSVL.

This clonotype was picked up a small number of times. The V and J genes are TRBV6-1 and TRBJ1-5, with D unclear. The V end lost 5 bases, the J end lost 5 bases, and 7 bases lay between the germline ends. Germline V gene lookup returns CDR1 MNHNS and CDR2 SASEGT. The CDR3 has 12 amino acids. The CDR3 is CASSNGDQPQHF. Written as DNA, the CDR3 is TGTGCCAGCAGTAATGGGGATCAGCCCCAGCATTTT.

CDR3 sequence (DNA): TGCAGTGCTAGAGGTCGGAGCGGGGGAACCTACGAGCAGTACTTC. It codes for CSARGRSGGTYEQYF. The V call is TRBV20-1, the J call TRBJ2-7; 8 nucleotides line up with TRBD2. V was clipped by 1 base and J by 2 bases; unmatched bases: 7. The germline gives CDR1 DFQATT, CDR2 SNEGSKA (reference sequence). The CDR3 covers 15 residues.

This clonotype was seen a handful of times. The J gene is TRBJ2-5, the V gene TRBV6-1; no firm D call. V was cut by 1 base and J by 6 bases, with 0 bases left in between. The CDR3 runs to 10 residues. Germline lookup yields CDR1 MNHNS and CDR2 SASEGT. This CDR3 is CASSEETQYF. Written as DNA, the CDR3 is TGTGCCAGCAGTGAAGAGACCCAGTACTTC.

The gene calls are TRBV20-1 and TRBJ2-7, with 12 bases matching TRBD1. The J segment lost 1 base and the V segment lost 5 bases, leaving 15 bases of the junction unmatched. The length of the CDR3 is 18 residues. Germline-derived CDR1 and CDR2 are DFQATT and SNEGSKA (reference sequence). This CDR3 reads CSALPGQGANQRSYEQYF. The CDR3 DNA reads TGCAGTGCTTTACCGGGACAGGGGGCGAATCAACGTTCCTACGAGCAGTACTTC.

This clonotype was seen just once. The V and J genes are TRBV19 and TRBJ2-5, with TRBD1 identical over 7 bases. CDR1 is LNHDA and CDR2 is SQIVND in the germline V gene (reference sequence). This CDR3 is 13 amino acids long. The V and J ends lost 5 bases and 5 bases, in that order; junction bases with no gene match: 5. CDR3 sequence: CASSGQGVETQYF. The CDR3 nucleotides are TGTGCCAGTAGTGGGCAGGGGGTTGAGACCCAGTACTTC. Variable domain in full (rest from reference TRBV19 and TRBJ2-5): DGGITQSPKYLFRKEGQNVTLSCEQNLNHDAMYWYRQDPGQGLRLIYYSQIVNDFQKGDIAEGYSVSREKKESFPLTVTSAQKNPTAFYLCASSGQGVETQYFGPGTRLLVL.

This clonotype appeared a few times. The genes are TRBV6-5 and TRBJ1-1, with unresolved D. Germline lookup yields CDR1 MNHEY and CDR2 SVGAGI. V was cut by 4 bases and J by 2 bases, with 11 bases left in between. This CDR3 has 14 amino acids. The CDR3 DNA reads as TGTGCCAGCAGTTTAGGAGGTGGTAACACTGAAGCTTTCTTT. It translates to CASSLGGGNTEAFF.

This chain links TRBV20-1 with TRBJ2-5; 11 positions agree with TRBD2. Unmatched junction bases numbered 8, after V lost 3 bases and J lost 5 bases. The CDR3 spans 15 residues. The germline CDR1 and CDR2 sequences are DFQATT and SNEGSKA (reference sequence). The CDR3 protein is CSASNPTSGSETQYF. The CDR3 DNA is TGCAGTGCTAGTAATCCAACTAGCGGGAGTGAGACCCAGTACTTC.

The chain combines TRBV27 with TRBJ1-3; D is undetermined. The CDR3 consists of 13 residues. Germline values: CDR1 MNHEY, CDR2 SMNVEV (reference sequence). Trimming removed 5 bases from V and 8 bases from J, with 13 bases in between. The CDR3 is CASSPWAGDTIYF. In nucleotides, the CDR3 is TGTGCCAGCAGTCCCTGGGCTGGGGACACCATATATTTT.

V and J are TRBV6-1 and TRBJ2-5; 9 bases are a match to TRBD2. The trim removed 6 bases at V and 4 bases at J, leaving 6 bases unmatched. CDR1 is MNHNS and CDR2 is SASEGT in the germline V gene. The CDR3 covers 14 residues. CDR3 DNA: TGTGCCAGCAGGATGACTAGCGGAACAGAGACCCAGTACTTC. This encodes CASRMTSGTETQYF.

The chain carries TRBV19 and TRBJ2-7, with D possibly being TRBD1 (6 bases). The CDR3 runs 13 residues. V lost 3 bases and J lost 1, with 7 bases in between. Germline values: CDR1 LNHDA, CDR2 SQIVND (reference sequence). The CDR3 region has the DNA TGTGCCAGTAGTATCACAGGGTCCTACGAGCAGTACTTC. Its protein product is CASSITGSYEQYF. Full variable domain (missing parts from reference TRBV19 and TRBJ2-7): DGGITQSPKYLFRKEGQNVTLSCEQNLNHDAMYWYRQDPGQGLRLIYYSQIVNDFQKGDIAEGYSVSREKKESFPLTVTSAQKNPTAFYLCASSITGSYEQYFGPGTRLTVT.